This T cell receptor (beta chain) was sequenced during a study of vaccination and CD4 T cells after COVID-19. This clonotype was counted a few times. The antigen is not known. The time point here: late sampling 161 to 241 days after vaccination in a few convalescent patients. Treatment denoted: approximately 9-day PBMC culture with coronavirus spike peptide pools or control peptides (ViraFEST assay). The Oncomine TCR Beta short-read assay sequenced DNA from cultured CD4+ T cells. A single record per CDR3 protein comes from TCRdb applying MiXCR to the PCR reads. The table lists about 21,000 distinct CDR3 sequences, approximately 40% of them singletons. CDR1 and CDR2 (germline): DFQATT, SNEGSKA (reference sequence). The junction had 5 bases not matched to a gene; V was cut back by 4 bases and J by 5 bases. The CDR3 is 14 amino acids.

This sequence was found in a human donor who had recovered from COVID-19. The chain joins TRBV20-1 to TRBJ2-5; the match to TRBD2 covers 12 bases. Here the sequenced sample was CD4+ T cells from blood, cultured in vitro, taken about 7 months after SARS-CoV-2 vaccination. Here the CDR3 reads CSATRTSGVETQYF. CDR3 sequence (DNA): TGCAGTGCTACCCGGACTAGCGGGGTGGAGACCCAGTACTTC.